This TCR beta chain was sequenced for a study of cytomegalovirus exposure and HLA in healthy donors. The study, taken as a whole, reports: A later analysis found most CMV-associated TCR beta chains apparently HLA-restricted. There were a few CMV-associated chains whose specificity for CMV antigens was confirmed in vitro. DRB1 showed the most TCR associations and HLA-C the fewest in a later analysis, as rates varied by HLA locus.

In the case of this clone: The antigen remains undetermined.

It was with 60 Vbeta and 13 Jbeta primers that the PCR ran. Repertoires were generated with immunoSEQ multiplex PCR, while TCRdb's copy carries only in-frame clones and drops some. The sample records 60,000 to 65,000 clones, approximately 87% being singletons. V was clipped by 4 bases and J by 0 bases, with 10 bases between them. The CDR3 runs to 15 residues. The germline V gene encodes CDR1 SGDLS and CDR2 YYNGEE. Unrecorded immune exposures were likely, despite nominal health at sampling. Sequencing was done on a sample of PBMCs. The rearrangement joins TRBV9 to TRBJ2-2, with D possibly matching TRBD1 (5 bases). This receptor was taken from a man between 18 and 35 years old in good health and CMV-seronegative. DNA for the CDR3: TGTGCCAGCAGCTCAAGACAGACGAACACCGGGGAGCTGTTTTTT. Its protein is CASSSRQTNTGELFF.